This entry lists 9 T cell receptor beta chains sequenced from one sample in a study of blood T cell repertoires in COVID-19. Assay used: immunoSEQ multiplex PCR; TCRdb lists only in-frame clones, some missing. The sample holds about 300,000 clones, 70% to 90% seen once. Sequencing was carried out using peripheral blood. Receptors originate from an older man with acute or convalescent COVID-19.

V and J are TRBV19 and TRBJ2-7; TRBD1 matches 9 bases. Trimming removed 5 bases from V and 5 bases from J; junction bases left unmatched: 7. CDR1 is LNHDA, CDR2 SQIVND, per germline (reference sequence). The CDR3 is 14 amino acids. CDR3 protein: CASSPGTGHHEQYF. In DNA, the CDR3 is TGTGCCAGTAGTCCCGGGACAGGGCACCACGAGCAGTACTTC.

The chain combines TRBV28 with TRBJ2-7; D might be TRBD1 (5 bases). V lost 6 bases and J lost 2, with 14 bases in between. The CDR3 loop spans 14 amino acids. The germline CDR1 and CDR2 sequences are MDHEN and SYDVKM. CDR3 region: CASSPRRGAYEQYF. As DNA, the CDR3 is TGTGCCAGCAGCCCCCGAAGGGGCGCCTACGAGCAGTACTTC.

The chain is built from TRBV28 and TRBJ2-1; D perhaps matches TRBD2 (7 bases). CDR3 length: 15 residues. Trimming removed 7 bases from V and 7 bases from J, with 20 bases in between. CDR1 and CDR2 (germline): MDHEN, SYDVKM. CDR3 protein: CASTSGGGLVNEQFF. In nucleotides, the CDR3 is TGTGCCAGCACCAGCGGCGGGGGCTTGGTAAATGAGCAGTTCTTC.

V is TRBV27 and J is TRBJ1-2, with D perhaps matching TRBD1 (5 bases). CDR1 is MNHEY, CDR2 SMNVEV, per germline (reference sequence). The ends were cut back, 3 bases at V and 5 bases at J, with 13 bases in the middle. The CDR3 has 14 residues. The CDR3 DNA is TGTGCCAGCAGTTTCGCCCGGGGGGTTTATGGCTACACCTTC. Its translation is CASSFARGVYGYTF.

The genes are TRBV12-3 or TRBV12-4 and TRBJ2-7; 7 nucleotides match TRBD1. The CDR3 covers 13 residues. V lost 1 base, J lost 7 bases, and 4 bases stayed unmatched. The CDR3 coding sequence is TGTGCCAGCAGTTTAGGGCAGGGGGTGGAGCAGTACTTC. Its translation: CASSLGQGVEQYF.

The rearrangement uses TRBV10-3 and TRBJ2-3; TRBD2 agrees at 10 bases. The V and J ends lost 6 bases and 2 bases, in that order; junction bases with no gene match: 5. Germline CDR1 is ENHRY and CDR2 is SYGVKD. This CDR3 has 15 residues. CDR3 region: CAISASGRDTDTQYF. In nucleotides, the CDR3 is TGTGCCATCAGCGCCAGCGGGAGGGACACAGATACGCAGTATTTT.

The chain is built from TRBV19 and TRBJ1-6; no clear D gene. Per germline, CDR1 LNHDA and CDR2 SQIVND (reference sequence). The CDR3 is made up of 14 amino acids. V shed 3 bases and J shed 9 bases, with 12 bases lying between them. The chain's CDR3 is CASSMGGLGSPLHF. The CDR3 DNA is TGTGCCAGTAGTATGGGAGGCTTGGGTTCACCCCTCCACTTT.

The chain is built from TRBV19 and TRBJ1-1, with 9 positions matching TRBD1. This CDR3 has 11 amino acids. Per the germline V gene, CDR1 is LNHDA and CDR2 is SQIVND (reference sequence). V was clipped by 10 bases and J by 10 bases; unmatched bases: 7. This CDR3 reads CATIQGARAFF. CDR3 nucleotides: TGTGCCACTATACAGGGGGCTCGAGCTTTCTTT.

J is TRBJ2-1 and V is TRBV15, with TRBD2 as a possible D gene (7 bases). CDR1 is LNHNV, CDR2 YYDKDF, per germline (reference sequence). The CDR3 sequence is 16 residues long. Trimming took 0 bases from V and 8 from J, leaving 17 bases between them. The CDR3 loop is CATSRERPGGRDEQFF. The CDR3 bases are TGTGCCACCAGCAGAGAACGGCCCGGGGGGCGCGATGAGCAGTTCTTC.